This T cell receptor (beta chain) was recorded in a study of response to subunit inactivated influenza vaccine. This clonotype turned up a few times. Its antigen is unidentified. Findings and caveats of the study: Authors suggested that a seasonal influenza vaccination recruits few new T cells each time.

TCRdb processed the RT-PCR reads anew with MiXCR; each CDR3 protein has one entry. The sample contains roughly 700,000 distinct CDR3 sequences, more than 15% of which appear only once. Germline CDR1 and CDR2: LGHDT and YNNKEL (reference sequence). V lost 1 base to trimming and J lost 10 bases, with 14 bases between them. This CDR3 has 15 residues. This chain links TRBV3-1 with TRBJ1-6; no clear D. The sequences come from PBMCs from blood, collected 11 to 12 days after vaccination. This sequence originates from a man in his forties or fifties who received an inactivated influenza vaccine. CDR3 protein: CASSQVASGRSPLHF. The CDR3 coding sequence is TGTGCCAGCAGCCAAGTAGCATCGGGGAGGTCACCCCTCCACTTT.